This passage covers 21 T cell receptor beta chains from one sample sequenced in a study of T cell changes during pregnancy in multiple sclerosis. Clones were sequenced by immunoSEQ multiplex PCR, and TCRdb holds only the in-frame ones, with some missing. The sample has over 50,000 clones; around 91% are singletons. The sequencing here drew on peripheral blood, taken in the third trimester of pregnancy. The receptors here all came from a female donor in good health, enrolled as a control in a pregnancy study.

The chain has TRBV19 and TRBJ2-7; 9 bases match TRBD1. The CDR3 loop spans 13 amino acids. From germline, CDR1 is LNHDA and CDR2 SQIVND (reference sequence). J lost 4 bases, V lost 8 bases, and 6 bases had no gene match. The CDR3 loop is CASGTGNLYEQYF. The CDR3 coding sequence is TGTGCCAGTGGGACAGGGAATTTATACGAGCAGTACTTC.

For the CDR3, the DNA is TGTGCCAGCAGCCTGACAGGGAATGGTAATGAGCAGTTCTTC. Protein sequence: CASSLTGNGNEQFF. The chain has TRBV11-2 and TRBJ2-1, with TRBD1 identical over 7 bases. There are 14 residues in the CDR3. Losses at the gene ends were 5 bases for V and 7 bases for J; bases not matched to a gene: 8. From germline, CDR1 is SGHAT and CDR2 FQNNGV. Using reference TRBV11-2 and TRBJ2-1 for the parts outside the CDR3, the full variable domain is EAGVAQSPRYKIIEKRQSVAFWCNPISGHATLYWYQQILGQGPKLLIQFQNNGVVDDSQLPKDRFSAERLKGVDSTLKIQPAKLEDSAVYLCASSLTGNGNEQFFGPGTRLTVL.

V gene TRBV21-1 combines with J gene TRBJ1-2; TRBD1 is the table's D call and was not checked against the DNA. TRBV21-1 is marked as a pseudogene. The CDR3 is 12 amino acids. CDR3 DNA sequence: TGTGCCAGCAGCAAAGGCCCAGGGGGCTACACCTTC. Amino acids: CASSKGPGGYTF.

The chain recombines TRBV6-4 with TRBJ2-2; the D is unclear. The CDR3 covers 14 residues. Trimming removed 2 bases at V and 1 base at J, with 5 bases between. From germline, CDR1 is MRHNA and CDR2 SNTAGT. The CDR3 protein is CASSDLGNTGELFF. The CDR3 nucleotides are TGTGCCAGCAGTGACCTAGGGAACACCGGGGAGCTGTTTTTT.

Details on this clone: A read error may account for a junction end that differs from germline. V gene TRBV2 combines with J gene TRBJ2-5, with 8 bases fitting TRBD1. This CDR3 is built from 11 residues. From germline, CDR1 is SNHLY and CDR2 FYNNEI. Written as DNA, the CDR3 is TGTGCCAGCAGTCAGGGGGCGGCTAGTAACTTC. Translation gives CASSQGAASNF.

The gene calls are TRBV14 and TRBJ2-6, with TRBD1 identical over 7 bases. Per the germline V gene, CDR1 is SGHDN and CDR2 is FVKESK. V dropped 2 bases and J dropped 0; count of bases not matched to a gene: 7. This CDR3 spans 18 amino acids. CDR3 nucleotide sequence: TGTGCCAGCAGCCAACCGGGACAGACGTTCTCTGGGGCCAACGTCCTGACTTTC. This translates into CASSQPGQTFSGANVLTF.

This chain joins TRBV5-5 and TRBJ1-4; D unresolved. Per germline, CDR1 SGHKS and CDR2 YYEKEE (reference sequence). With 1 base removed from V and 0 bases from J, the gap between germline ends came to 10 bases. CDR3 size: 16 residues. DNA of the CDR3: TGTGCCAGCAGCTTGTCGCTACAGACAACTAATGAAAAACTGTTTTTT. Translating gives CASSLSLQTTNEKLFF.

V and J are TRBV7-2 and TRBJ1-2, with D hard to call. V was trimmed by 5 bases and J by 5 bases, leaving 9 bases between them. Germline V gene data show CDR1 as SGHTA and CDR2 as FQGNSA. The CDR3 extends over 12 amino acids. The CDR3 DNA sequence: TGTGCCAGCAGCCCAAACTCTTATGGCTACACCTTC. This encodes CASSPNSYGYTF.

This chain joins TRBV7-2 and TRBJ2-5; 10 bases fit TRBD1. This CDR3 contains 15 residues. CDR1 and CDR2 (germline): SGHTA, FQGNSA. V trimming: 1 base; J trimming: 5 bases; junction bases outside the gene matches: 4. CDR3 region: CASSLDGTGAETQYF. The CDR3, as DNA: TGTGCCAGCAGCTTAGATGGGACAGGGGCTGAGACCCAGTACTTC. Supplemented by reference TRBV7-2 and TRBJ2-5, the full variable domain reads GAGVSQSPSNKVTEKGKDVELRCDPISGHTALYWYRQSLGQGLEFLIYFQGNSAPDKSGLPSDRFSAERTGGSVSTLTIQRTQQEDSAVYLCASSLDGTGAETQYFGPGTRLLVL.

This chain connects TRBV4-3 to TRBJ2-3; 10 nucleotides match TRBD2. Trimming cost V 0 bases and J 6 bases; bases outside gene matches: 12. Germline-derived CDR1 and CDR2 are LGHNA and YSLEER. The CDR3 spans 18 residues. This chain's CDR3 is CASSQDHLAGEMVDTQYF. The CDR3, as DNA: TGCGCCAGCAGCCAAGACCACCTAGCGGGGGAGATGGTCGATACGCAGTATTTT.

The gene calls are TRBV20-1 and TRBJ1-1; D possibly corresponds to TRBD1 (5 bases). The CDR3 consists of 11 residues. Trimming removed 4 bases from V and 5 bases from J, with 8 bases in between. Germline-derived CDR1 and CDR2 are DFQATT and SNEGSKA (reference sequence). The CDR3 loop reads CSATGGTEAFF. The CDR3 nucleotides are TGCAGTGCTACGGGGGGAACTGAAGCTTTCTTT.

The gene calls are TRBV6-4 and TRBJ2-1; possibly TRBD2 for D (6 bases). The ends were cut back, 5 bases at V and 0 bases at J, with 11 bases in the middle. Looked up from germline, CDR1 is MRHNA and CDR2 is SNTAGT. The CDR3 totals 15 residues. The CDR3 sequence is CASSPDGGSYNEQFF. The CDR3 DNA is TGTGCCAGCAGTCCAGACGGGGGCTCCTACAATGAGCAGTTCTTC.

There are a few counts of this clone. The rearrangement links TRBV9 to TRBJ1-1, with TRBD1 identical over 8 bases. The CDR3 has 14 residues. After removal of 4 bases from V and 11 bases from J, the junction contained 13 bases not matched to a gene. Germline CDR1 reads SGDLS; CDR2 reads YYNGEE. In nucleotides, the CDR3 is TGTGCCAGCAGCAGAGGGGGGCAGGGGGCGATGGCTTTCTTT. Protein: CASSRGGQGAMAFF.

CDR3 protein: CASSPQGKDTQYF. DNA for the CDR3: TGCGCCAGCAGTCCTCAGGGTAAAGATACGCAGTATTTT. The genes are TRBV4-1 and TRBJ2-3, with a tentative D call TRBD1 (5 bases). The CDR3 has 13 residues. V was cut by 6 bases and J by 5 bases, with 12 bases left in between. Germline V gene lookup returns CDR1 MGHRA and CDR2 YSYEKL.

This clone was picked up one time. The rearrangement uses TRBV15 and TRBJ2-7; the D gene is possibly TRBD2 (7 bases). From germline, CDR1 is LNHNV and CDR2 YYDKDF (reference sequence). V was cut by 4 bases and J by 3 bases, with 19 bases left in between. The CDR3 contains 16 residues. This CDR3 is CATSIGVGASGYEQYF. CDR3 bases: TGTGCCACCAGCATCGGGGTGGGGGCTAGCGGCTACGAGCAGTACTTC.

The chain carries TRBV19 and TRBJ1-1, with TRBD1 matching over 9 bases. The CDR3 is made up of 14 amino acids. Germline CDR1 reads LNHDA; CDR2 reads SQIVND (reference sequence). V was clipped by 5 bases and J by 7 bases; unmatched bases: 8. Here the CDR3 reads CASSPTGGAGEAFF. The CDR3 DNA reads TGTGCCAGTAGTCCCACAGGGGGCGCAGGTGAAGCTTTCTTT.

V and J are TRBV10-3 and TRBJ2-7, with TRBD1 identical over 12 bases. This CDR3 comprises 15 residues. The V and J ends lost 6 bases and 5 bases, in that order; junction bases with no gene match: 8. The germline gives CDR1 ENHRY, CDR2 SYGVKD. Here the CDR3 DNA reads TGTGCCATCAGCCCCGGGACAGGGGGCTTCAACGAGCAGTACTTC. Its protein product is CAISPGTGGFNEQYF.

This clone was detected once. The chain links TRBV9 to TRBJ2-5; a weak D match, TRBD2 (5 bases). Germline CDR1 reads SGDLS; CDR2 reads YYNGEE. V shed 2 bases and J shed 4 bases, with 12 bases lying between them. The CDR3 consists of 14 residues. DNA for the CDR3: TGTGCCAGCAGCGTTCGGCCGGAGGTAGAGACCCAGTACTTC. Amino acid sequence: CASSVRPEVETQYF.

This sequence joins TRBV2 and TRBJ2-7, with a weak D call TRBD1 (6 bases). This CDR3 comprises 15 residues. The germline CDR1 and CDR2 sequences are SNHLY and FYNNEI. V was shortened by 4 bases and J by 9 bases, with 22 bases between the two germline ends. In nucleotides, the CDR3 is TGTGCCAGCAGTGCCCTCGGGACACCCTCTCTGGGGCAGTACTTC. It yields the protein CASSALGTPSLGQYF.

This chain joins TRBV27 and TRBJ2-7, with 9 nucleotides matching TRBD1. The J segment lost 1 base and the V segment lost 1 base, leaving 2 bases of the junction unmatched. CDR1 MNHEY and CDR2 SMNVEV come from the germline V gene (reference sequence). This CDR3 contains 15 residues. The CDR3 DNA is TGTGCCAGCAGTTTATGGGACAGGGTTTCCTACGAGCAGTACTTC. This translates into CASSLWDRVSYEQYF.

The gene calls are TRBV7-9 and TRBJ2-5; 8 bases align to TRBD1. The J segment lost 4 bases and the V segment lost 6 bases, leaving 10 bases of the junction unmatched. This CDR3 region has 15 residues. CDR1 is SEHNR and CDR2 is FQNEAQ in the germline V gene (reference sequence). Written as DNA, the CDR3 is TGTGCCAGCAGTCGTCAGGGGGCACCTACAGAGACCCAGTACTTC. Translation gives CASSRQGAPTETQYF.